This TCR beta chain was recovered during a study of post-analysis software for immune sequencing data. General study findings and limits: Relative to controls, patients had several TRBV segments at higher frequency, with TRBV5-6, TRBV5-1 and TRBV20-1 among these.

As regards this clonotype: The antigen remains unidentified.

Trimming removed 0 bases at V and 6 bases at J, with 9 bases between. The CDR3 contains 13 residues. Looked up from germline, CDR1 is DFQATT and CDR2 is SNEGSKA (reference sequence). Incorporated into the TCR beta cDNA libraries were unique molecular identifiers, which served to reduce PCR and sequencing biases. TCRdb processed the PCR reads anew with MiXCR; each CDR3 protein has one entry. The data contain 400,000 to 500,000 distinct CDR3 sequences, roughly 38% of them seen just once; the ten biggest clones take up around 8%. The TCR sequence derives from a girl aged 2 to 10 with multiple sclerosis. Sequencing input: blood. The genes are TRBV20-1 and TRBJ2-1; D uncertain. CDR3 bases: TGCAGTGCTAGAGAGGTTGGCGGCAATGAGCAGTTCTTC. Amino acids: CSAREVGGNEQFF.